Reported below is one T cell receptor (beta chain). These data belong to a study of control samples from healthy donors and cancer patients. Germline V CDR1 and CDR2: LGHNA, YNFKEQ. The CDR3 sequence is 14 residues long. The ends were cut back, 1 base at V and 8 bases at J, with 11 bases in the middle. Assay: immunoSEQ multiplex PCR; the TCRdb copy retains only in-frame clones and omits some. The sample lists roughly 70,000 clones, 84% occurring once. The chain employs TRBV4-2 and TRBJ1-4; maybe TRBD1 (5 bases). Sequences were obtained from blood. This clonotype originated in a middle-aged man in good health. This CDR3 is CASSQGGGEEKLFF. CDR3 nucleotide sequence: TGTGCCAGCAGCCAAGGGGGAGGGGAGGAAAAACTGTTTTTT.